This T cell receptor beta chain was documented in a study of blood T cell repertoires in COVID-19. About the study: Italy, Spain and the United States were the sources of the convalescent and acute COVID-19 samples.

In the source study's methods: Estimated nucleated cell counts came from reference gene primer amplification. Assay: immunoSEQ multiplex PCR; the TCRdb copy retains only in-frame clones and omits some. The V and J calls and the clone size are those of that table, but D and trimming were determined from the DNA. In the table there are roughly 80,000 clones, roughly four fifths of which are singletons. Trimming left V 5 bases short and J 3 bases short, with 12 bases between. CDR3 length: 14 residues. In germline, CDR1 is SGHDT, CDR2 YYEEEE. The sequenced sample consisted of peripheral blood. This rearrangement joins TRBV5-6 to TRBJ1-5, with D possibly matching TRBD1 (6 bases). The origin of this receptor is a human donor in a cohort sampled during active COVID-19. As DNA, the CDR3 is TGTGCCAGCAGTCCTACAGGGCTCAATCAGCCCCAGCATTTT. It translates to CASSPTGLNQPQHF. The full variable domain, its missing parts supplied by reference TRBV5-6 and TRBJ1-5, is DAGVTQSPTHLIKTRGQQVTLRCSPKSGHDTVSWYQQALGQGPQFIFQYYEEEERQRGNFPDRFSGHQFPNYSSELNVNALLLGDSALYLCASSPTGLNQPQHFGDGTRLSIL.